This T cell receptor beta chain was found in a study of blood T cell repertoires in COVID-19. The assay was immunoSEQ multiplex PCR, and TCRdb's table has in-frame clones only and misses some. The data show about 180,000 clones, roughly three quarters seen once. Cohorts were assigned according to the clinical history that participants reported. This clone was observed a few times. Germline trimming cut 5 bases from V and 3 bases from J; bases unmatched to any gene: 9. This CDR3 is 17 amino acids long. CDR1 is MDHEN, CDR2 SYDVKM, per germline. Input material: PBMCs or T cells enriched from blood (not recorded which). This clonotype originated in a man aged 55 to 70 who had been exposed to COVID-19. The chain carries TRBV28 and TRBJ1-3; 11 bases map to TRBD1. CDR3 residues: CASSASGTGGYGNTIYF. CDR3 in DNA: TGTGCCAGCAGTGCGTCCGGGACAGGGGGGTATGGAAACACCATATATTTT.